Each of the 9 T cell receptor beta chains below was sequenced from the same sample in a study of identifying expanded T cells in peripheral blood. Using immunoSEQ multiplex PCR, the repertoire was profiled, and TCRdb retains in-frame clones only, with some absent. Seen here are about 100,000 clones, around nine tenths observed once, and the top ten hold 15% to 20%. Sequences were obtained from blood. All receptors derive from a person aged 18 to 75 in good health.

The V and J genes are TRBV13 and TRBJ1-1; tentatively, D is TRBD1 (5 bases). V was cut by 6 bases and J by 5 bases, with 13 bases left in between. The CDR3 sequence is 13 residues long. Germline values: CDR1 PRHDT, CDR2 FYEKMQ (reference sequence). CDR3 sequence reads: CASRRTGGTEAFF. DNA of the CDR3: TGTGCCAGCAGACGCACGGGGGGGACTGAAGCTTTCTTT.

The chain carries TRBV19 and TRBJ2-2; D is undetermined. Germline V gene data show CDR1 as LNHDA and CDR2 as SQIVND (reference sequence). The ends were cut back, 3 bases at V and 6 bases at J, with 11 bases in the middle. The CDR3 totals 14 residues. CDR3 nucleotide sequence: TGTGCCAGTAGTATCACGCCCTCGTCCGGGGAGCTGTTTTTT. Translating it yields CASSITPSSGELFF.

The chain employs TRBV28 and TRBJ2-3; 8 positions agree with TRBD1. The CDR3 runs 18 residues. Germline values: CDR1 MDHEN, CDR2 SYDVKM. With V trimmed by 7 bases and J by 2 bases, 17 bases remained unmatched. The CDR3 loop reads CASIPDGWDRRYTDTQYF. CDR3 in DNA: TGTGCCAGCATCCCAGACGGGTGGGACAGGAGATACACAGATACGCAGTATTTT.

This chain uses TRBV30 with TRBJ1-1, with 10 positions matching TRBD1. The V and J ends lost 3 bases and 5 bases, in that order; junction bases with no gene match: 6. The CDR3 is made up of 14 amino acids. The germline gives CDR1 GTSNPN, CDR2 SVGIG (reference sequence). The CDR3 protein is CAWSRTGGWTEAFF. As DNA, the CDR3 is TGTGCCTGGAGCCGGACAGGGGGTTGGACTGAAGCTTTCTTT.

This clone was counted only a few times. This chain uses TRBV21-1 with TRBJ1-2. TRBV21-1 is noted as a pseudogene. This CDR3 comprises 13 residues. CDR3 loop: CASSKVGGEGYTF. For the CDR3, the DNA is TGTGCCAGCAGCAAAGTAGGAGGGGAGGGCTACACCTTC.

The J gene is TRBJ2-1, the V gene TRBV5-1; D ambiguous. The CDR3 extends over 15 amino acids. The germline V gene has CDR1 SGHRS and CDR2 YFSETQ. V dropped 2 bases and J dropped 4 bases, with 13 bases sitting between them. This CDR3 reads CASSFGSGPYNEQFF. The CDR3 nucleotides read TGCGCCAGCAGCTTTGGGTCGGGCCCGTACAATGAGCAGTTCTTC.

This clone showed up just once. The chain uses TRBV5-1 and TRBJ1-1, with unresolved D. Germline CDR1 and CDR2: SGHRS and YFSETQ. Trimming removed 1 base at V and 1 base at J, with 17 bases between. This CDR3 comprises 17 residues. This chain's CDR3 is CASSLSSLSTQNTEAFF. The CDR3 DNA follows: TGCGCCAGCAGCTTGTCCTCATTGAGCACCCAGAACACTGAAGCTTTCTTT.

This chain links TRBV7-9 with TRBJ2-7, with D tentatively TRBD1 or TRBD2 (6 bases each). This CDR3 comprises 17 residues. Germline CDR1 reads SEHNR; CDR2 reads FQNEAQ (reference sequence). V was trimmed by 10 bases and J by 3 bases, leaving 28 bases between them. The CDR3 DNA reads TGTGCCACGACGCCAAAGGGGGGTAGGGGATCCCTCTACGAGCAGTACTTC. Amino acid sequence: CATTPKGGRGSLYEQYF.

The CDR3 DNA is TGTGCCAGCAGTTACTCTGGGGCCACCTACGAGCAGTACTTC. Protein: CASSYSGATYEQYF. This rearrangement joins TRBV6-6 to TRBJ2-7; D may be TRBD1 (5 bases). The CDR3 length is 14 residues. Germline CDR1 is MNHNY and CDR2 is SVGAGI (reference sequence). V lost 0 bases, J lost 2 bases, and 8 bases lay in between.